The 27 T cell receptor beta chains listed next were all sequenced from one sample in a study of cytotoxic CD8 clonotypes in ibrutinib-treated CLL (dated by TCRdb to the early 2020s). This specimen's time point label, per the study, means: approximately 25 months on ibrutinib. The library was obtained by the immunoSEQ multiplex PCR assay. TCRdb provides this immuneACCESS table in a form limited to in-frame rearrangements. Some clones are lacking; in checked studies, under half of them reflect an unresolved V gene, and why the rest are absent is not known. The sample table records more than 200,000 clones; roughly 70% of these occur just once. About 16% of the sample rests with the top ten. This sample comprised PBMCs, obtained after 24 months of ibrutinib treatment. The receptors originated from a human donor with chronic lymphocytic leukemia.

The V and J genes are TRBV19 and TRBJ1-2, with unresolved D. This CDR3 has 14 residues. CDR1 is LNHDA, CDR2 SQIVND, per germline (reference sequence). The ends were cut back, 6 bases at V and 0 bases at J, with 11 bases in the middle. The CDR3 DNA is TGTGCCAGTAGCTGGACCGGCCCTAACTATGGCTACACCTTC. It yields the protein CASSWTGPNYGYTF.

V usage is TRBV11-3 and J usage is TRBJ2-7, with unresolved D. The CDR3 is 12 residues long. Deletions cut 0 bases from V and 4 bases from J, with 4 bases between. Germline V gene data show CDR1 as SGHNT and CDR2 as YENEEA. CDR3 region: CASSLDGYEQYF. The CDR3 DNA sequence: TGTGCCAGCAGCTTAGATGGGTACGAGCAGTACTTC.

The chain uses TRBV27 and TRBJ2-1; TRBD2 matches at 10 bases. This CDR3 is 19 amino acids long. Germline V gene lookup returns CDR1 MNHEY and CDR2 SMNVEV (reference sequence). Trimming at V came to 2 bases and at J to 2 bases, leaving 12 bases not matched to a gene. CDR3 region: CASSLERAGGPIPYNEQFF. The CDR3 region has the DNA TGTGCCAGCAGTTTAGAAAGAGCGGGAGGGCCTATCCCCTACAATGAGCAGTTCTTC.

In this sample, this clone turned up a few times. This chain links TRBV14 with TRBJ2-3; D remains ambiguous. V lost 1 base and J lost 0, with 11 bases in between. Per the germline V gene, CDR1 is SGHDN and CDR2 is FVKESK. The length of the CDR3 is 16 residues. CDR3 sequence reads: CASSQGPGTSTDTQYF. CDR3 nucleotide sequence: TGTGCCAGCAGCCAAGGTCCGGGTACTAGCACAGATACGCAGTATTTT. Looking up the rest from reference TRBV14 and TRBJ2-3 gives the full variable domain: EAGVTQFPSHSVIEKGQTVTLRCDPISGHDNLYWYRRVMGKEIKFLLHFVKESKQDESGMPNNRFLAERTGGTYSTLKVQPAELEDSGVYFCASSQGPGTSTDTQYFGPGTRLTVL.

In nucleotides, the CDR3 is TGTGCCAGCAGCCCCAGGGATAGCGGGAAGACAGATACGCAGTATTTT. Translation gives CASSPRDSGKTDTQYF. The J gene is TRBJ2-3, the V gene TRBV7-6; 8 positions match TRBD2. Looked up from germline, CDR1 is SGHVS and CDR2 is FNYEAQ. The CDR3 covers 16 residues. V dropped 5 bases and J dropped 3; count of bases not matched to a gene: 10. The complete variable domain, with remaining parts taken from reference TRBV7-6 and TRBJ2-3, reads GAGVSQSPRYKVTKRGQDVALRCDPISGHVSLYWYRQALGQGPEFLTYFNYEAQQDKSGLPNDRFSAERPEGSISTLTIQRTEQRDSAMYRCASSPRDSGKTDTQYFGPGTRLTVL.

This chain joins TRBV25-1 and TRBJ2-7, with D hard to call. Trimming removed 8 bases at V and 2 bases at J, with 16 bases between. CDR3 length equals 14 residues. Germline V gene data show CDR1 as MGHDK and CDR2 as SYGVNS. CDR3 sequence (DNA): TGTGCCAGCGGCCTGAACACATCACCCTACGAGCAGTACTTC. Its protein product is CASGLNTSPYEQYF.

J is TRBJ2-7 and V is TRBV30; D may be TRBD1 (6 bases). V was clipped by 1 base and J by 9 bases, with 13 bases between them. CDR3 size: 12 residues. CDR1 and CDR2 from the germline V gene are GTSNPN and SVGIG (reference sequence). CDR3 bases: TGTGCCTGGAGTGGGACAGCCGGGTGGCAGTACTTC. Protein sequence: CAWSGTAGWQYF.

The chain uses TRBV28 and TRBJ2-1; D is unclear. Germline V gene lookup returns CDR1 MDHEN and CDR2 SYDVKM. Trimming removed 5 bases at V and 0 bases at J, with 11 bases between. This CDR3 is built from 15 residues. The CDR3: CASSLSMSSYNEQFF. The CDR3 DNA reads as TGTGCCAGCAGTCTTAGTATGTCCTCCTACAATGAGCAGTTCTTC. The whole variable domain, filled in from reference TRBV28 and TRBJ2-1, reads DVKVTQSSRYLVKRTGEKVFLECVQDMDHENMFWYRQDPGLGLRLIYFSYDVKMKEKGDIPEGYSVSREKKERFSLILESASTNQTSMYLCASSLSMSSYNEQFFGPGTRLTVL.

The rearrangement uses TRBV5-5 and TRBJ2-7; D is undetermined. Trimming removed 0 bases from V and 1 base from J, with 14 bases in between. CDR1 is SGHKS and CDR2 is YYEKEE in the germline V gene (reference sequence). This CDR3 has 16 residues. The CDR3 nucleotides read TGTGCCAGCAGCTTGGGCGGCTCTCTTATTTCCTACGAGCAGTACTTC. This encodes CASSLGGSLISYEQYF.

The chain has TRBV7-9 and TRBJ2-3; D possibly corresponds to TRBD1 (6 bases). Per germline, CDR1 SEHNR and CDR2 FQNEAQ (reference sequence). The CDR3 totals 13 residues. V was trimmed by 5 bases and J by 4 bases, leaving 10 bases between them. The CDR3, as DNA: TGTGCCAGCAGCCGCGCAGGGGCAGATACGCAGTATTTT. It is translated as CASSRAGADTQYF.

This clone was found once. The V call is TRBV19, the J call TRBJ2-3; D is perhaps TRBD1 or TRBD2 (5 bases each). The CDR3 has 13 residues. Germline assignment: CDR1 LNHDA and CDR2 SQIVND (reference sequence). V lost 4 bases to trimming and J lost 5 bases, with 10 bases between them. Written as DNA, the CDR3 is TGTGCCAGTAGTAACCGAGGGGTAGATACGCAGTATTTT. Encoded protein: CASSNRGVDTQYF.

As regards this clone: One junction end does not reproduce the germline sequence, and a read error may be involved. V usage is TRBV7-9 and J usage is TRBJ2-7; D is possibly TRBD1 or TRBD2 (5 bases each). Germline loops: CDR1 SEHNR, CDR2 FQNEAQ (reference sequence). The CDR3 length is 16 residues. The CDR3 DNA is TGTGCCAACAGCCCGGGACGCGGCGCCTATTTGTTGGAGCAGTACTTC. This sequence encodes CANSPGRGAYLLEQYF. Full variable domain (rest looked up from reference TRBV7-9 and TRBJ2-7): DTGVSQNPRHKITKRGQNVTFRCDPISEHNRLYWYRQTLGQGPEFLTYFQNEAQLEKSRLLSDRFSAERPKGSFSTLEIQRTEQGDSAMYLCANSPGRGAYLLEQYFGPGTRLTVT.

CDR3 region: CASSRFTGTDTQYF. In nucleotides, the CDR3 is TGTGCCAGCAGCCGCTTCACTGGCACAGATACGCAGTATTTT. This chain connects TRBV7-3 to TRBJ2-3, with D unresolved. The CDR3 is 14 amino acids. Deletions cut 5 bases from V and 1 base from J, with 10 bases between. Germline CDR1 and CDR2: SGHTA and FQGTGA.

The chain employs TRBV7-9 and TRBJ1-4, with D unclear. The V end was cut by 6 bases, the J end by 5 bases, with 19 bases between. The CDR3 extends over 16 amino acids. The germline V gene encodes CDR1 SEHNR and CDR2 FQNEAQ (reference sequence). CDR3 nucleotides: TGTGCCAGCAGGGCCCCCGGACGGAGCTCGAATGAAAAACTGTTTTTT. Its translation is CASRAPGRSSNEKLFF.

The chain is built from TRBV9 and TRBJ1-4; D perhaps matches TRBD1 (5 bases). The CDR3 is made up of 15 amino acids. The germline gives CDR1 SGDLS, CDR2 YYNGEE. Trimming took off 0 bases at V and 6 bases at J, with 12 bases between the two ends. DNA of the CDR3: TGTGCCAGCAGCGTAGCTGGGACCGCTGATGAAAAACTGTTTTTT. Its protein is CASSVAGTADEKLFF.

This clone was seen more than once but under ten times. V usage is TRBV7-8 and J usage is TRBJ2-2, with 8 bases lining up with TRBD2. Looked up from germline, CDR1 is SGHVS and CDR2 is FQNEAQ. J gave up 3 bases and V 10 bases, and 4 bases lay outside the gene matches. CDR3 length: 13 residues. The chain's CDR3 is CATLAGHTGELFF. CDR3 nucleotide sequence: TGTGCCACGTTAGCGGGGCACACCGGGGAGCTGTTTTTT.

The rearrangement uses TRBV21-1 and TRBJ1-5; the table gives TRBD1 as D, unverified against the DNA. TRBV21-1 is an annotated pseudogene. This CDR3 contains 12 residues. CDR3: CASSKDRGVMNF. The CDR3 DNA reads as TGTGCCAGCAGCAAGGACAGGGGGGTAATGAATTTT.

This chain joins TRBV6-6 and TRBJ2-7; D is uncertain. V lost 1 base to trimming and J lost 4 bases, with 8 bases between them. Looked up from germline, CDR1 is MNHNY and CDR2 is SVGAGI (reference sequence). There are 13 residues in the CDR3. In DNA form, the CDR3 reads TGTGCCAGCAGTTACTTTTTGGGTTACGAGCAGTACTTC. It is translated as CASSYFLGYEQYF.

The rearrangement joins TRBV18 to TRBJ2-3; maybe TRBD2 (6 bases). With 3 bases removed from V and 2 bases from J, the gap between germline ends came to 12 bases. Germline V gene data show CDR1 as KGHSH and CDR2 as LQKENI. The CDR3 runs 15 residues. The CDR3 is CASSPSGPITDTQYF. Here the CDR3 DNA reads TGTGCCAGCTCACCCAGCGGGCCGATCACAGATACGCAGTATTTT. Based on the CDR3 plus reference TRBV18 and TRBJ2-3, the full variable domain is NAGVMQNPRHLVRRRGQEARLRCSPMKGHSHVYWYRQLPEEGLKFMVYLQKENIIDESGMPKERFSAEFPKEGPSILRIQQVVRGDSAAYFCASSPSGPITDTQYFGPGTRLTVL.

The V gene is TRBV7-3, the J gene TRBJ2-5; D could derive from TRBD1 or TRBD2 (5 bases each). In germline, CDR1 is SGHTA, CDR2 FQGTGA. The CDR3 sequence is 15 residues long. V was clipped by 4 bases and J by 5 bases, with 17 bases between them. CDR3 protein: CASSSQSGKGETQYF. CDR3 coding DNA: TGTGCCAGCAGCTCCCAATCGGGAAAGGGGGAGACCCAGTACTTC.

V gene TRBV5-1 combines with J gene TRBJ1-1; 9 nucleotides align to TRBD1. The CDR3 consists of 15 residues. In germline, CDR1 is SGHRS, CDR2 YFSETQ. J lost 5 bases, V lost 0 bases, and 5 bases had no gene match. This chain's CDR3 is CASSLEDRGGTEAFF. CDR3 nucleotide sequence: TGCGCCAGCAGCTTGGAGGACAGGGGAGGGACTGAAGCTTTCTTT.

The chain links TRBV29-1 to TRBJ1-5; 8 positions agree with TRBD1. V lost 6 bases to trimming and J lost 5 bases; unmatched junction nucleotides: 3. The germline CDR1 and CDR2 sequences are SQVTM and ANQGSEA. The length of the CDR3 is 12 residues. The CDR3 loop is CSVATGDQPQHF. The CDR3 DNA reads as TGCAGCGTCGCGACAGGGGATCAGCCCCAGCATTTT.

The rearrangement links TRBV10-3 to TRBJ2-7, with D possibly being TRBD1 (6 bases). In germline, CDR1 is ENHRY, CDR2 SYGVKD. The V gene lost 2 bases and the J gene lost 0 bases, with 8 bases spanning the gap. The CDR3 is 14 residues long. CDR3 sequence: CAISETGSSYEQYF. CDR3 DNA sequence: TGTGCCATCAGTGAGACAGGGAGCTCCTACGAGCAGTACTTC.

CDR3: CASSEYPAGQPQHF. CDR3 sequence (DNA): TGTGCCAGCAGTGAATACCCCGCCGGTCAGCCCCAGCATTTT. The J gene is TRBJ1-5, the V gene TRBV2; D ambiguous. V dropped 2 bases and J dropped 6 bases, with 11 bases sitting between them. CDR1 SNHLY and CDR2 FYNNEI come from the germline V gene. The CDR3 has 14 residues.

This clone was picked up a small number of times. Written as DNA, the CDR3 is TGTGCCAGCAGCGTAGTAAAGGGGATCGGGGAGCTGTTTTTT. It translates to CASSVVKGIGELFF. The rearrangement joins TRBV9 to TRBJ2-2, with a tentative D call TRBD1 (5 bases). Germline V gives CDR1 SGDLS, CDR2 YYNGEE. This CDR3 has 14 amino acids. The germline V and J ends were trimmed by 0 bases and 7 bases, with 10 bases remaining between them.

V gene TRBV30 combines with J gene TRBJ1-5, with 9 bases matching TRBD1. This CDR3 has 15 amino acids. V trimming: 5 bases; J trimming: 1 base; junction bases outside the gene matches: 6. CDR1 and CDR2 (germline): GTSNPN, SVGIG (reference sequence). The CDR3 protein is CAWAQGATSNQPQHF. The CDR3 DNA sequence: TGTGCCTGGGCACAGGGGGCTACGAGCAATCAGCCCCAGCATTTT.

CDR3 DNA sequence: TGTGCCACCAGCGAGCGACTAGCGGGAGCATTAGATACGCAGTATTTT. Protein sequence: CATSERLAGALDTQYF. J is TRBJ2-3 and V is TRBV15, with 12 bases that match TRBD2. Trimming removed 5 bases from V and 5 bases from J; junction bases left unmatched: 8. The CDR3 extends over 16 amino acids. Per the germline V gene, CDR1 is LNHNV and CDR2 is YYDKDF (reference sequence).